Sequencing of this T cell receptor beta chain was carried out in a study of cytomegalovirus exposure and HLA in healthy donors (dated by TCRdb to about 2017). Context from the whole study: An earlier analysis of several hundred of the donors reported more than 250 Gb of sequence data and 117 million unique TCR beta sequences from about 200 million T cells. The T cell repertoires of 670 or so subjects were profiled by immunosequencing and related to cytomegalovirus serostatus. To decide whether each TCR beta V gene segment behaved as functional or pseudogenic, an earlier analysis of approximately 590 of the donors relied on high-throughput TCR beta sequencing. A later analysis re-examined previously published TCR beta repertoires from 600 to 700 donors and added high-resolution HLA genotyping to investigate patterns of TCR occurrence. Among 398 genotyped donors of the cohort, an average of roughly 230,000 unique TCR beta nucleotide sequences was sequenced per donor, of which 15% to 20% were non-productive. Because of strong linkage in the cohort, roughly five DR-DQ haplotypes were treated as single units for association and clustering. All discovery cohort repertoires had been generated on a single sequencing platform. Rather than using new phenotypic data, the later analysis identified candidate immune exposures from TCR beta sequences and from how often those sequences occurred across donors. The genetic ancestry cluster associated with self-reported Caucasian donors included 81% of the roughly 400 genotyped donors. In a later genetic analysis, genome-wide SNP genotypes for about 55% of the 666 donors were used, and that subset was treated as a discovery cohort. About 330 gigabases of sequencing data and around 80 million unique TCR sequences made up an early release that covered over 550 HLA-typed donors. Besides the first cohort of roughly 640 subjects, a separate validation cohort made up of some 110 different subjects was used. The number of typed donors differed by locus: about 629-640 for A, B, C, DRB1 and DQB1; 522 for DQA1; approximately 600 for DPA1; and about 470 for DPB1. The study combined high-throughput TCR immunosequencing, statistical association of individual TCRs with disease status, and machine learning to predict cytomegalovirus infection status. The aim of the study was to test whether cataloging public T cell receptors could identify signatures of past pathogen exposure. Donor age, sex, ethnicity and CMV serostatus were compiled together with the repertoire data. Class I and class II HLA loci were covered by the typing at four-digit resolution.

The cohort comprised hundreds of healthy bone marrow donors. At the time of sampling, all cohort members were nominally healthy, though unrecorded immune exposures were likely present. The donor tested CMV seropositive, placing the donor among the 289 seropositive members of the cohort. A peripheral blood sample was collected from each donor, and TCR beta sequencing was performed on peripheral blood mononuclear cells. Genomic DNA was extracted from the blood cell samples with the Qiagen DNeasy Blood Extraction Kit. Library creation used the immunoSEQ multiplex PCR assay. A mixture of 60 forward primers for TCR Vbeta segments and 13 reverse primers for TCR Jbeta segments was used in the multiplex PCR. The CDR3 region of rearranged TCR beta genes was amplified from genomic DNA by a multiplex PCR assay. Amplified TCR beta libraries were sequenced as 87-base-pair reads on the Illumina HiSeq System. The original methods were these. In a later analysis, roughly 80 million unique TCR beta chains were counted across the 690 or so repertoires, and roughly 9.9 million of these chains were shared by at least two donors. To remove PCR and sequencing errors, raw reads were error-corrected and collapsed into unique sequences using a nearest-neighbor algorithm that merged closely related sequences. To assign V, D and J gene segments, CDR3 sequences were aligned to IMGT reference sequences. For a sequence to be retained, a match of at least six nucleotides to both a V gene segment and a J gene segment was required. A rearrangement was called productive if the CDR3 had no stop codons and remained in frame with V and J, and every other rearrangement was called non-productive. Following IMGT convention, CDR3 was defined as the stretch from the second conserved V-encoded cysteine up to the conserved J-encoded phenylalanine. Sequences without an unambiguous match to a single V gene segment were excluded from the earlier analysis of about 600 of the donors. In an earlier analysis of some 590 of the donors, V segments were called functional above 56.7% productive rearrangements and were called segregating when the between-donor standard deviation exceeded 5%. To diagnose cytomegalovirus status from the catalog of TCR beta chain sequences, a statistical classification framework was built. A later analysis assigned V and J genes by comparing TCR nucleotide sequences with IMGT/GENE-DB human TR gene sequences. A later analysis assigned CDR3 sequences and most-parsimonious VDJ recombination scenarios with the TCRdist pipeline. In a later analysis, each TCR beta chain was defined by its CDR3 amino acid sequence together with its V-gene family, and reads without a unique V-gene family were excluded. A later analysis removed 592 highly shared, low-generation-probability nucleotide sequences to deal with suspected cross-contamination and a sequencing artifact. In a later analysis, a clonal expansion index was calculated for each public chain from normalized within-repertoire ranks of inferred template counts. Generation probabilities in a later analysis came from a VDJ recombination model fitted to out-of-frame rearrangements, and those results were checked against IGoR. Hypergeometric tests were used in a later analysis to score TCR-TCR, TCR-HLA and TCR-CMV co-occurrence, with a repertoire-size bias correction applied to the TCR pairs. A later analysis estimated false discovery rates by permuting HLA or CMV assignments 20 times. In a later analysis, co-occurring TCRs were grouped with DBSCAN, and TCRdist sequence similarity was added when clustering was performed within HLA-allele-positive subsets. Co-occurrence clustering excluded repertoires with fewer than 30,000 or more than 120,000 public chains, plus five with anomalous nucleotide sharing. In TCRdb, the immuneACCESS table is reduced to in-frame sequences with V and J assigned. These tables do not hold every clone; where another copy was compared, an unresolved V gene accounts for under half, and the others remain unexplained. The D gene and trimming were derived from the DNA, and the V and J assignments and clone size from that table. Here the sample has 100,000 to 150,000 clones; around two thirds occur a single time. The top ten clonotypes cover around 4.8% of the sample.

For CDR1 and CDR2, the germline V gene (reference sequence) lists LNHDA and SQIVND. V has 5 bases trimmed and J has 8 bases trimmed; junction bases matching no gene number 7. Reading from cysteine to phenylalanine, the CDR3 counts 13 amino acids. This entry keeps only the CDR3 DNA: 39 bases, framed from base 1. This clone occurred a few times. Its antigen has not been determined. It has no much larger one-base neighbor in the sample; base qualities were not kept. General study outcomes and caveats: In a later analysis, TCR association rates were found to vary across HLA loci, with the most associated TCRs seen for DRB1 alleles and the fewest for HLA-C alleles. Roughly 15 rarely observed V segments, including chromosome 9 orphons, were excluded from the earlier analysis of about 610 of the donors because counts were too low. The sequencing pipeline was judged likely to have produced a cluster of highly shared sequence variants as a technical artifact. An association between a missense DCLRE1C variant and V-gene and J-gene trimming of TCR beta chains was found in a later genetic analysis and replicated in an independent cohort. In vitro tests confirmed that a few of the cytomegalovirus-associated TCR beta chains recognize cytomegalovirus antigens. The cohort was sequenced for TCR beta chains only, and without alpha or paired-chain data the features that could be detected were limited. Because HLA typing was unavailable for some donors at each locus, only the typed subset was used in association tests. The authors suggested that the approach could potentially be generalized to other disease states and immunological phenotypes. While some public TCRs were present in many individuals, most TCR sequences turned up only very rarely across donors. Immune exposure information for the cohort was limited to CMV serostatus. When HLA alleles, especially DR and DQ, strongly co-occurred, TCR associations were difficult to assign to individual alleles. The study gave a list of under 200 TCR beta chains associated with cytomegalovirus. Cytomegalovirus status was reported to be diagnosed by the classifier with high specificity and sensitivity in both the original and validation cohorts. The 87-base-pair reads could not distinguish some IMGT-functional V segments, including TRBV6-2 and TRBV6-3, so those segments were excluded. At a false discovery rate of 0.05, a later analysis linked under 20,000 TCR beta sequences to specific HLA alleles. Compared with the approximately 700-donor mean, donors in an Asian-associated ancestry cluster had fewer N-insertions in productive TCRs, according to a later genetic analysis. Correlated functional status among segregating V segments might reflect linkage disequilibrium, but an unknown experimental factor could not be ruled out. Compared with equally common non-associated chains, HLA-associated TCR beta chains in a later analysis were more clonally expanded and had lower generation probabilities. In an earlier analysis of some 550 of the donors, most TCR beta V segments were observed in productive rearrangements about 87% or about 30% of the time, broadly matching IMGT annotations. A further reported finding was that TCR beta sequences accurately predicted the HLA-A and HLA-B alleles for most subjects in the first cohort. Roughly uniform sequencing depth across donors was assumed in presence/absence analyses, although this assumption may not hold. Several of the top co-occurrence clusters appeared to be linked to parvovirus B19, influenza, CMV and Epstein-Barr virus, according to a later analysis. A later analysis found that most CMV-associated TCR beta chains appeared HLA-restricted, with HLA associations seemingly driven largely by CMV exposure.

The clonotype comes from a man in his 60s in good health and CMV-seropositive. This sequence uses TRBV19 and TRBJ1-2, and 8 bases in between align with TRBD1. What was sequenced was PBMCs. CDR3 sequence: CASSERTGQGYTF. At the DNA level, the sequence is TGTGCCAGTAGTGAACGGACAGGGCAGGGCTACACCTTC.